This TCR beta chain was retrieved from a study of T cell changes during pregnancy in multiple sclerosis (dated by TCRdb to the late 2010s). About the study as a whole: The study examined how the T cell repertoire changed over the course of pregnancy in women with multiple sclerosis.

The junction shows trimming of 5 bases on V and 4 bases on J, and the gene matches do not reach 7 bases of it. The germline V gene provides CDR1 MDHEN and CDR2 SYDVKM. From cysteine to phenylalanine, the CDR3 is 15 amino acids long. The kept DNA is CDR3 alone, 45 bases in frame from the first base. The method was the immunoSEQ multiplex PCR assay. TCRdb limited this immuneACCESS table to in-frame rearrangements with V and J called. A share of clones is missing; checked studies link under half to unresolved V genes, and the rest is unexplained. Recorded for this sample are roughly 110,000 clones; 92% of them occurred a single time. Clones ranked in the top ten supply approximately 1.6% of the sample. Regarding this clone: Its antigen target is currently unknown. Per-nucleotide qualities are absent, and no much larger clonotype sits a single base away.

This sequence was found in a female donor with multiple sclerosis, enrolled in a pregnancy study. The sample here was peripheral blood, taken after pregnancy. The chain is assembled from TRBV28 and TRBJ2-1; TRBD2 agrees with 8 junctional bases. For the CDR3, the sequence is CASSPSGRSYNEQFF. The nucleotide sequence reads as follows: TGTGCCAGCAGTCCTAGCGGGCGCTCTTACAATGAGCAGTTCTTC.